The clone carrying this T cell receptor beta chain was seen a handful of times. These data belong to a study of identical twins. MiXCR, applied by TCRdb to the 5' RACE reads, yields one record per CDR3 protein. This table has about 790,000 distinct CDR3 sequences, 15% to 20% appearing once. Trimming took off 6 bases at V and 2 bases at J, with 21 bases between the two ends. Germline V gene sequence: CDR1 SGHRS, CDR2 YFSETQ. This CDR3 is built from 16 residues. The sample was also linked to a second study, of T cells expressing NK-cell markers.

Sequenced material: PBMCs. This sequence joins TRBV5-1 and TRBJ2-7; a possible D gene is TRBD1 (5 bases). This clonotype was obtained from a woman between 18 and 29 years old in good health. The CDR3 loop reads CASTGTPGMITYEQYF. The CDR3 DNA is TGCGCCAGCACCGGAACGCCAGGGATGATTACCTACGAGCAGTACTTC.